This T cell receptor beta chain derives from a study of graft-versus-host responses after intestinal transplantation. The wider study: Recipients got multivisceral, liver-intestinal, or isolated intestinal transplants. Every transplant recipient was induced with anti-thymocyte globulin, then maintained on tacrolimus and steroids for 2 to 3 years. Study-level results: Among recipient marrow samples, GvH clones were found; some appeared first in ileum or blood. The presence of high graft-versus-host to host-versus-graft clonal ratios in allografts characterized patients with graft-donor T cell macrochimerism.

Repertoires were generated with immunoSEQ multiplex PCR, while TCRdb's copy carries only in-frame clones and drops some. Among about 120,000 clones listed, approximately 90% were seen once. As regards this clone: The target antigen is unknown.

Specimen: unstimulated CD4+ T cells sorted from spleen or lymph node cells, collected before intestinal transplant. The receptor was derived from a human donor who received an intestinal transplant.

The CDR3 coding sequence is TGTGCCAGCTCACCCCAGAAAGGGGGCGGCTACACCTTC. It yields the protein CASSPQKGGGYTF. The rearrangement joins TRBV18 to TRBJ1-2; 7 nucleotides align to TRBD1. Germline V gene data show CDR1 as KGHSH and CDR2 as LQKENI. J was trimmed by 8 bases and V by 3 bases; bases with no gene match: 6. This CDR3 is 13 amino acids long.